The 30 T cell receptor beta chains below were found in one sample sequenced in a study of OX40 agonist ivuxolimab in advanced cancers. Sequenced by immunoSEQ multiplex PCR; TCRdb stores in-frame clones only, minus some. The sample shows around 80,000 clones, 90% to 95% of them seen only once. The sample here was CD4+ or CD8+ T cells sorted from blood, taken in a trial of the OX40 agonist ivuxolimab. These receptors came from an adult with an advanced solid tumor such as melanoma, head and neck, liver or kidney cancer.

This clone turned up a few times. The chain uses TRBV1 and TRBJ1-1. TRBV1 is flagged as a pseudogene. CDR3 length equals 13 residues. In DNA form, the CDR3 reads TGCACCAGCAGCCGGGCGGGCAACGGTGGTACTTTCTTT. Translation gives CTSSRAGNGGTFF.

The chain joins TRBV5-4 to TRBJ2-1, with D maybe TRBD2 (6 bases). The CDR3 length is 14 residues. Trimming took 0 bases from V and 9 from J, leaving 13 bases between them. Germline V gene data show CDR1 as SGHNT and CDR2 as YYREEE (reference sequence). Here the CDR3 reads CASSLGRGAIEQFF. Here the CDR3 DNA reads TGTGCCAGCAGCTTGGGGAGGGGTGCGATTGAGCAGTTCTTC.

CDR3 DNA sequence: TGCGCCAGCAGCCGGCCCTGGGGCTCCTACAATGAGCAGTTCTTC. Its protein product is CASSRPWGSYNEQFF. This chain connects TRBV4-1 to TRBJ2-1; D gene uncertain. The CDR3 contains 15 residues. Germline values: CDR1 MGHRA, CDR2 YSYEKL. V was shortened by 4 bases and J by 0 bases, with 10 bases between the two germline ends.

The chain recombines TRBV15 with TRBJ2-5, with 11 bases matching TRBD2. CDR1 LNHNV and CDR2 YYDKDF come from the germline V gene (reference sequence). The CDR3 runs 17 residues. V lost 0 bases, J lost 5 bases, and 8 bases stayed unmatched. The CDR3 region has the DNA TGTGCCACCAGCAGAGATCCTCTAGCGGGAGGAGGTGAGACCCAGTACTTC. Protein sequence: CATSRDPLAGGGETQYF.

The gene calls are TRBV4-1 and TRBJ1-6; 10 bases fit TRBD1. The CDR3 extends over 16 amino acids. Germline values: CDR1 MGHRA, CDR2 YSYEKL. The junction had 8 bases not matched to a gene; V was cut back by 3 bases and J by 9 bases. This CDR3 reads CASSHQDRGIFSPLHF. The CDR3 nucleotides read TGCGCCAGCAGCCATCAGGACAGGGGGATTTTTTCACCCCTCCACTTT.

The chain joins TRBV5-1 to TRBJ2-7; 10 bases are a match to TRBD1. V shed 5 bases and J 4 bases; nucleotides not matched to a gene: 15. The CDR3 has 17 amino acids. Germline-derived CDR1 and CDR2 are SGHRS and YFSETQ. The DNA for the CDR3 is TGCGCCAGCAGTCCGGATGGGGCCGGGACAGGGGAATACGAGCAGTACTTC. This gives the protein CASSPDGAGTGEYEQYF.

V gene TRBV6-6 combines with J gene TRBJ2-3; a possible D gene is TRBD2 (6 bases). Deletions cut 7 bases from V and 4 bases from J, with 12 bases between. The CDR3 has 13 residues. Germline CDR1 is MNHNY and CDR2 is SVGAGI (reference sequence). CDR3 protein: CASTRLVPDTQYF. The CDR3 nucleotides are TGTGCCAGCACCCGACTAGTCCCAGATACGCAGTATTTT.

This clone was seen just once. The chain is built from TRBV15 and TRBJ2-5, with no clear D. Germline V gives CDR1 LNHNV, CDR2 YYDKDF (reference sequence). The CDR3 is made up of 13 amino acids. V was pared by 0 bases and J by 4 bases, with 6 bases between. CDR3 loop: CATSRETLETQYF. The CDR3 bases are TGTGCCACCAGCAGAGAAACCCTAGAGACCCAGTACTTC.

V is TRBV19 and J is TRBJ2-7; perhaps TRBD1 as D (5 bases). Germline CDR1 LNHDA, CDR2 SQIVND (reference sequence). The CDR3 sequence is 15 residues long. V was cut by 0 bases and J by 6 bases, with 15 bases left in between. The CDR3 coding sequence is TGTGCCAGTAGTATAGATGCAGGGCCGACGGGCGAGCAGTACTTC. Protein product: CASSIDAGPTGEQYF.

The chain combines TRBV19 with TRBJ1-1; no firm D call. Germline V gene data show CDR1 as LNHDA and CDR2 as SQIVND (reference sequence). V shed 7 bases and J shed 2 bases, with 17 bases lying between them. CDR3 length: 15 amino acids. The CDR3 DNA reads TGTGCCAGTACCGCCGATTTCGGGGTTAACACTGAAGCTTTCTTT. Amino acid sequence: CASTADFGVNTEAFF.

The chain combines TRBV5-1 with TRBJ2-1, with 8 nucleotides matching TRBD1. With V trimmed by 3 bases and J by 0 bases, 2 bases remained unmatched. The CDR3 consists of 15 residues. The germline gives CDR1 SGHRS, CDR2 YFSETQ. CDR3 coding DNA: TGCGCCAGCAGCTCCACAGGGGGCTCCTACAATGAGCAGTTCTTC. It encodes CASSSTGGSYNEQFF.

The chain uses TRBV16 and TRBJ1-5; D is undetermined. The CDR3 contains 13 residues. The germline V gene encodes CDR1 KGHSY and CDR2 FQNENV. V lost 3 bases and J lost 6, with 9 bases in between. The DNA for the CDR3 is TGTGCCAGCAGCCACCCGGGAGGTCAGCCCCAGCATTTT. Translating it yields CASSHPGGQPQHF.

The chain combines TRBV5-4 with TRBJ2-3; D is ambiguous. V lost 4 bases, J lost 1 base, and 7 bases lay in between. This CDR3 region has 13 residues. Germline V gives CDR1 SGHNT, CDR2 YYREEE (reference sequence). DNA for the CDR3: TGTGCCAGCAGCCCTATTGGCACAGATACGCAGTATTTT. This codes for CASSPIGTDTQYF.

This clone occurred once. The genes are TRBV5-1 and TRBJ2-1; tentatively, D is TRBD1 (6 bases). Trimming removed 4 bases from V and 5 bases from J, with 13 bases in between. Germline CDR1 reads SGHRS; CDR2 reads YFSETQ. This CDR3 contains 14 residues. The CDR3 sequence is CASSHRTVNNEQFF. CDR3 sequence (DNA): TGCGCCAGCAGCCACCGGACAGTTAACAATGAGCAGTTCTTC.

The chain combines TRBV21-1 with TRBJ2-3; TRBD1 is the table's D call, not checked against the DNA. TRBV21-1 represents a pseudogene. This CDR3 has 15 residues. The CDR3 spells CASFTDWGKADTQYF. CDR3 bases: TGTGCCAGTTTTACAGACTGGGGCAAGGCAGATACGCAGTATTTT.

This clone was found once. The chain recombines TRBV27 with TRBJ2-7; no reliable D call. CDR1 MNHEY and CDR2 SMNVEV come from the germline V gene (reference sequence). V shed 5 bases and J shed 1 base, with 12 bases lying between them. The CDR3 spans 14 residues. CDR3: CASSTRMFSYEQYF. The CDR3 DNA reads TGTGCCAGCAGTACCCGTATGTTTTCCTACGAGCAGTACTTC.

The chain employs TRBV6-5 and TRBJ2-7, with D possibly being TRBD1 or TRBD2 (5 bases each). CDR1 and CDR2 (germline): MNHEY, SVGAGI. This CDR3 is 16 amino acids long. V was trimmed by 1 base and J by 5 bases, leaving 18 bases between them. The CDR3 loop reads CASSYFGVLGDHEQYF. The CDR3 DNA follows: TGTGCCAGCAGTTACTTTGGGGTCCTGGGGGACCACGAGCAGTACTTC.

The chain uses TRBV6-1 and TRBJ2-7; 7 nucleotides agree with TRBD2. The germline V gene has CDR1 MNHNS and CDR2 SASEGT. The ends lost 5 bases at V and 2 bases at J; junction bases unmatched: 9. The CDR3 length is 15 residues. The CDR3 spells CASSHRDYLTYEQYF. The CDR3 DNA sequence: TGTGCCAGCAGTCACCGGGACTACCTTACCTACGAGCAGTACTTC.

The chain links TRBV14 to TRBJ1-2; possibly TRBD1 for D (6 bases). V was trimmed by 5 bases and J by 5 bases, leaving 21 bases between them. The CDR3 covers 16 residues. Germline-derived CDR1 and CDR2 are SGHDN and FVKESK. The CDR3 loop is CASSKRGHLASYGYTF. Written as DNA, the CDR3 is TGTGCCAGCAGCAAGCGGGGACACCTCGCCTCTTATGGCTACACCTTC.

The chain combines TRBV5-6 with TRBJ2-1, with D perhaps TRBD1 (5 bases). The CDR3 runs 14 residues. Trimming pared 4 bases from V and 2 bases from J, leaving 10 bases between. CDR1 SGHDT and CDR2 YYEEEE come from the germline V gene. The CDR3 protein is CASSDPGPYNEQFF. The CDR3 DNA follows: TGTGCCAGCAGCGACCCAGGGCCCTACAATGAGCAGTTCTTC.

The rearrangement links TRBV7-8 to TRBJ1-1; D might be TRBD1 (5 bases). V lost 5 bases to trimming and J lost 4 bases, with 11 bases between them. Germline CDR1 is SGHVS and CDR2 is FQNEAQ. CDR3 length equals 13 residues. CDR3 nucleotide sequence: TGTGCCAGCAGCCAGACCGGGGGCACTGAAGCTTTCTTT. Amino acid sequence: CASSQTGGTEAFF.

The V call is TRBV4-2, the J call TRBJ1-2; D gene uncertain. V lost 0 bases and J lost 5, with 31 bases in between. The CDR3 has 21 amino acids. Germline CDR1 LGHNA, CDR2 YNFKEQ. This CDR3 is CASSQEGRFAGSLESGYGYTF. The CDR3 DNA follows: TGTGCCAGCAGCCAAGAAGGGCGATTCGCGGGGAGCCTCGAAAGTGGGTATGGCTACACCTTC.

This clone was counted once. The chain uses TRBV5-5 and TRBJ1-5; possible D gene TRBD1, 6 bases. V was shortened by 2 bases and J by 2 bases, with 11 bases between the two germline ends. Germline V gives CDR1 SGHKS, CDR2 YYEKEE (reference sequence). The CDR3 sequence is 15 residues long. CDR3 DNA sequence: TGTGCCAGCAGCTTTCAGGGGAGCGGCAATCAGCCCCAGCATTTT. It is translated as CASSFQGSGNQPQHF.

V is TRBV7-6 and J is TRBJ2-1, with 14 bases matching TRBD2. Germline V CDR1 and CDR2: SGHVS, FNYEAQ. Trimming removed 4 bases from V and 0 bases from J; junction bases left unmatched: 8. This CDR3 has 19 amino acids. CDR3 amino acids: CASSSVVGLAGDSYNEQFF. CDR3 DNA: TGTGCCAGCAGCTCCGTAGTGGGACTAGCGGGGGACTCCTACAATGAGCAGTTCTTC.

The CDR3 loop reads CASSQDDQVLSSYNSPLHF. DNA for the CDR3: TGCGCCAGCAGCCAAGATGACCAGGTGCTGAGCTCCTATAATTCACCCCTCCACTTT. This chain joins TRBV4-3 and TRBJ1-6, with D hard to call. The CDR3 loop spans 19 amino acids. Between the trimmed V and J ends, which lost 0 bases and 0 bases, there was a span of 15 bases. Germline V lookup: CDR1 LGHNA, CDR2 YSLEER.

This clone occurred once. The rearrangement uses TRBV5-4 and TRBJ2-7; weak D call: TRBD2 (5 bases). The CDR3 runs 13 residues. The germline V gene encodes CDR1 SGHNT and CDR2 YYREEE (reference sequence). With 4 bases removed from V and 7 bases from J, the gap between germline ends came to 15 bases. CDR3 protein: CASSPRPTGEQYF. In nucleotides, the CDR3 is TGTGCCAGCAGCCCCCGCCCGACGGGGGAGCAGTACTTC.

This clone was picked up one time. This chain uses TRBV4-1 with TRBJ2-1, with 10 bases that match TRBD2. V shed 0 bases, J shed 4 bases, and the junction held 9 bases outside the gene matches. CDR1 and CDR2 from the germline V gene are MGHRA and YSYEKL. The CDR3 length is 18 residues. CDR3 sequence reads: CASSQDGASSGRYNEQFF. Written as DNA, the CDR3 is TGCGCCAGCAGCCAAGATGGGGCCTCTAGCGGGAGATACAATGAGCAGTTCTTC.

The chain uses TRBV6-5 and TRBJ2-7; no reliable D call. The CDR3 is 11 amino acids. Germline assignment: CDR1 MNHEY and CDR2 SVGAGI. Trimming took 8 bases from V and 2 from J, leaving 7 bases between them. The CDR3: CASGNPYEQYF. In DNA form, the CDR3 reads TGTGCCAGCGGAAACCCCTACGAGCAGTACTTC.

This clone has only one observation. CDR3 DNA sequence: TGCGCCAGCAGCCGCGAGGGGACATACAATGAGCAGTTCTTC. It yields the protein CASSREGTYNEQFF. The chain uses TRBV4-3 and TRBJ2-1, with TRBD1 as a possible D gene (6 bases). The CDR3 runs 14 residues. V was trimmed by 4 bases and J by 4 bases, leaving 11 bases between them. Per the germline V gene, CDR1 is LGHNA and CDR2 is YSLEER.

The chain combines TRBV14 with TRBJ2-7; a possible D gene is TRBD2 (6 bases). Germline-derived CDR1 and CDR2 are SGHDN and FVKESK. Trimming removed 1 base from V and 2 bases from J, with 21 bases in between. This CDR3 spans 18 amino acids. DNA for the CDR3: TGTGCCAGCAGCCAAGGCCCCCGGGGGACTGCCCTCCCCTACGAGCAGTACTTC. Translating gives CASSQGPRGTALPYEQYF.